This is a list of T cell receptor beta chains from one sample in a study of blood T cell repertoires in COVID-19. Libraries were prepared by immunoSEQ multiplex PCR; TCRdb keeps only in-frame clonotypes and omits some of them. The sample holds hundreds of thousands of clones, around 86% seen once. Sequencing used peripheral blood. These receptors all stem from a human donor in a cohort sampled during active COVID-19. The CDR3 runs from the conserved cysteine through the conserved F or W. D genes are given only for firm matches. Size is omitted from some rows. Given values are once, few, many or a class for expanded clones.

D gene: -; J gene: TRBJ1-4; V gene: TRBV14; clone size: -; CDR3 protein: CASSRQGLTNEKLFF; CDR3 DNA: TGTGCCAGCAGCCGGCAGGGGTTAACTAATGAAAAACTGTTTTTT
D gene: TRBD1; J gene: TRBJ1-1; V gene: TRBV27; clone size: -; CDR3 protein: CASSLKWTGPMNTEAFF; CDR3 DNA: TGTGCCAGCAGTTTGAAATGGACAGGGCCTATGAACACTGAAGCTTTCTTT
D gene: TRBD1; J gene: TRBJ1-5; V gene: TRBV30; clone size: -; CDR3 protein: CAWSLGQGAFQPQHF; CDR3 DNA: TGTGCCTGGAGTCTGGGACAGGGGGCTTTTCAGCCCCAGCATTTT
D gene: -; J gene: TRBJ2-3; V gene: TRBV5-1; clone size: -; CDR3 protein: CASRPGSLGPTDTQYF; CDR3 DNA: TGCGCCAGCAGACCCGGGTCTCTAGGTCCCACAGATACGCAGTATTTT
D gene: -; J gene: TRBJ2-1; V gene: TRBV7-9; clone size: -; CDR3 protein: CASSYPRGRTGDEQFF; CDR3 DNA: TGTGCCAGCAGCTACCCGAGAGGGAGGACCGGGGATGAGCAGTTCTTC
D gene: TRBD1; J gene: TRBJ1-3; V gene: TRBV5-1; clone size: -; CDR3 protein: CASSLEGTGSGNTIYF; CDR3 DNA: TGCGCCAGCAGCTTGGAAGGGACAGGCTCTGGAAACACCATATATTTT
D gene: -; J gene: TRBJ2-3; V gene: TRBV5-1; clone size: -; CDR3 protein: CASSLGTSLGTDTQYF; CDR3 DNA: TGCGCCAGCAGCTTGGGAACTAGCCTGGGCACAGATACGCAGTATTTT
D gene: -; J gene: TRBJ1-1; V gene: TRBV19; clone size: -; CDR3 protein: CASSMTVPGTEAFF; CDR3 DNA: TGTGCCAGTAGCATGACAGTCCCCGGCACTGAAGCTTTCTTT
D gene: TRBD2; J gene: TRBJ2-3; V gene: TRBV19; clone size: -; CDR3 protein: CATQAGGTDTQYF; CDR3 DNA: TGTGCCACCCAAGCGGGAGGAACAGATACGCAGTATTTT
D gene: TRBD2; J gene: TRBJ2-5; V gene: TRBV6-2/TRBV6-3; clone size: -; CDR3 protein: CASSQHGGRGTQYF; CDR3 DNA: TGTGCCAGCAGTCAACACGGCGGGAGGGGGACCCAGTACTTC
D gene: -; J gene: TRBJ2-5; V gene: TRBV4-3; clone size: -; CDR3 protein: CASSQEDFTLHLETQYF; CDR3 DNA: TGCGCCAGCAGCCAAGAAGACTTCACTCTCCACCTAGAGACCCAGTACTTC
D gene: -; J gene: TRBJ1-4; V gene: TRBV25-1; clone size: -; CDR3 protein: CASNRGAENEKLFF; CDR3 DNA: TGTGCCAGCAATAGAGGAGCGGAGAATGAAAAACTGTTTTTT
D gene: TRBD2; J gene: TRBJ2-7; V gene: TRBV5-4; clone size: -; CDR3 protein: CASSLRSGPTSEQYF; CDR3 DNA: TGTGCCAGCAGTCTCCGTAGCGGGCCTACGAGCGAGCAGTACTTC
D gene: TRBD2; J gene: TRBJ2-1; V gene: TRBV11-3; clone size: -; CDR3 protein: CASSTRGDNEQFF; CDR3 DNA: TGTGCCAGCAGCACCCGGGGGGACAATGAGCAGTTCTTC
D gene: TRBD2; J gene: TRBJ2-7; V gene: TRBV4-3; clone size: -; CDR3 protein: CASSAGLAYEQYF; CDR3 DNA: TGCGCCAGCAGCGCGGGACTAGCCTACGAGCAGTACTTC
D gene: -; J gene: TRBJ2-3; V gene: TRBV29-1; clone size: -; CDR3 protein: CSVERKDYTDTQYF; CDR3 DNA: TGCAGCGTTGAAAGAAAGGACTACACAGATACGCAGTATTTT
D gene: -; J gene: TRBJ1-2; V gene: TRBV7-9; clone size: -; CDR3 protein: CASRLEDTF; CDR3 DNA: TGTGCCAGCAGGCTGGAGGACACCTTC
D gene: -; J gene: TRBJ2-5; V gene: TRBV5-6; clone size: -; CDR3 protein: CASSFPSQETQYF; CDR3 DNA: TGTGCCAGCAGCTTTCCCAGTCAAGAGACCCAGTACTTC
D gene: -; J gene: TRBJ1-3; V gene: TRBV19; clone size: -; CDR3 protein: CASSIDRPLSQGSSGNTIYF; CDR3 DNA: TGTGCCAGTAGTATAGATCGGCCACTCTCACAGGGAAGCTCTGGAAACACCATATATTTT
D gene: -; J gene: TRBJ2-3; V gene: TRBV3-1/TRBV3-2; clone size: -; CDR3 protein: CASSQDFRGDTQYF; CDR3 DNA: TGTGCCAGCAGCCAAGATTTTCGAGGAGATACGCAGTATTTT
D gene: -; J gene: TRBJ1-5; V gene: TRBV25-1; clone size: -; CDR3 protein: CASAAAGGNQPQHF; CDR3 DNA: TGTGCCAGCGCCGCGGCGGGGGGCAATCAGCCCCAGCATTTT
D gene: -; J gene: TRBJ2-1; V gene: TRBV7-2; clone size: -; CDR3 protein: CASSPRQALNEQFF; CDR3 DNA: TGTGCCAGCAGCCCCAGACAGGCTCTCAATGAGCAGTTCTTC
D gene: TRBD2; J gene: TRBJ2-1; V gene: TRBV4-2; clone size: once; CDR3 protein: CASSQGILAGGWDEQFF; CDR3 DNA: TGTGCCAGCAGCCAAGGGATACTAGCGGGAGGATGGGATGAGCAGTTCTTC